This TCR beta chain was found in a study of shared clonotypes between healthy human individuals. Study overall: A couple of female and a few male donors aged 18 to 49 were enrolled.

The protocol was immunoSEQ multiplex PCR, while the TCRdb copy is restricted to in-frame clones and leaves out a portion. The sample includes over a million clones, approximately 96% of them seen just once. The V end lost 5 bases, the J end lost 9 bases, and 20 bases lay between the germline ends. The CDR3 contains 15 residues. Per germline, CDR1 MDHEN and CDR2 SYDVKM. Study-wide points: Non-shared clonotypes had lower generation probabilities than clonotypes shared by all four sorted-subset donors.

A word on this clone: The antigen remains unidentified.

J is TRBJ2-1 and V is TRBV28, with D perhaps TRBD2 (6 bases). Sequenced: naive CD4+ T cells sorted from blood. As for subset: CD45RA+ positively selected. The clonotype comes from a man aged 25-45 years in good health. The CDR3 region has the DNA TGTGCCAGCAGTCCACGGACAACTCCGCGGGGTGAGCAGTTCTTC. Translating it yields CASSPRTTPRGEQFF.